These T cell receptor beta chains were read from a single sample in a study of blood T cell repertoires in COVID-19. Repertoires were generated with immunoSEQ multiplex PCR, while TCRdb's copy carries only in-frame clones and drops some. This sample carries under 300,000 clones, approximately 89% of them seen once, and the ten largest clones take about 2%. Sample: PBMCs or T cells enriched from blood (not recorded which). The receptors stem from a woman aged 55-70 years who had recovered from COVID-19. CDR3s include the opening cysteine and the closing phenylalanine or tryptophan. A D gene is named only where the DNA matches it firmly. Clone size is shown for a subset of rows, as once, few, many or a class of expanded clone.

size	V	J	D	DNA	CDR3
-	TRBV28	TRBJ2-3	TRBD2	TGTGCCAGCAGTTTCCAACTAGCGGGAGCGCGAGATACGCAGTATTTT	CASSFQLAGARDTQYF
-	TRBV28	TRBJ2-1	TRBD2	TGTGCCAGCAGTCCCCCGAGCGGGGGTCCCTACAATGAGCAGTTCTTC	CASSPPSGGPYNEQFF
-	TRBV5-6	TRBJ2-7	-	TGTGCCAGCAGCTTCGACAGCTACGAGCAGTACTTC	CASSFDSYEQYF
-	TRBV5-1	TRBJ2-2	TRBD2	TGCGCCAGCAGCGGGACTAGCGGGGGGCACACCGGGGAGCTGTTTTTT	CASSGTSGGHTGELFF
-	TRBV7-8	TRBJ1-1	TRBD1	TGTGCCAGCAGCTTAGGTCAGGGGGTGACTGAAGCTTTCTTT	CASSLGQGVTEAFF
-	TRBV10-3	TRBJ2-7	-	TGTGCCATCAGTGCTGACAGGCGTTCACCCTACGAGCAGTACTTC	CAISADRRSPYEQYF
once	TRBV5-1	TRBJ2-7	-	TGCGCCAGCAGCTTGGTTCAGGGGTTCTCCTACGAGCAGTACTTC	CASSLVQGFSYEQYF
-	TRBV18	TRBJ1-1	-	TGTGCCAGCTCACCACCGGGCTATCTAATGAACACTGAAGCTTTCTTT	CASSPPGYLMNTEAFF
once	TRBV11-2	TRBJ1-1	TRBD1	TGTGCCAGCAGCTTAGCCCGAGGAAAGACAGGGACTGAAGCTTTCTTT	CASSLARGKTGTEAFF
-	TRBV28	TRBJ1-3	-	TGTGCCAGCAGTTTCAGGGCTGGAAACACCATATATTTT	CASSFRAGNTIYF
-	TRBV5-1	TRBJ2-3	TRBD2	TGCGCCAGCAGCTTGGGGCAGCGGGAGGACACAGATACGCAGTATTTT	CASSLGQREDTDTQYF
-	TRBV5-1	TRBJ2-5	-	TGCGCCAGCAGCTTGACTGGGGCGTCGATACAAGAGACCCAGTACTTC	CASSLTGASIQETQYF
-	TRBV9	TRBJ2-7	-	TGTGCCAGCAGCCCCTCGGGGGACCTCATCGTTAATCTGTACGAGCAGTACTTC	CASSPSGDLIVNLYEQYF
many	TRBV19	TRBJ1-1	TRBD1	TGTGCCAGTACACAGCCACTCCGGGACAGGGGTCCTGAAGCTTTCTTT	CASTQPLRDRGPEAFF
-	TRBV29-1	TRBJ1-2	-	TGCAGTATTCACCCAAATACTGGTGGCTACACCTTC	CSIHPNTGGYTF
-	TRBV7-9	TRBJ1-1	-	TGTGCCAGCAGCTATCCACCAGGGAGGATGAACACTGAAGCTTTCTTT	CASSYPPGRMNTEAFF
-	TRBV5-4	TRBJ1-5	-	TGTGCCAGCAGCTTGCCCGGGGTAGGGCAGCCCCAGCATTTT	CASSLPGVGQPQHF
-	TRBV30	TRBJ2-7	TRBD1	TGTGCCTGGAGTGGATACAAAGAGGGACAGTGGACCTACGAGCAGTACTTC	CAWSGYKEGQWTYEQYF
-	TRBV19	TRBJ2-1	-	TGTGCCAGTAGTAGCGCTGGGCCACACCAGGGGAATGAGCAGTTCTTC	CASSSAGPHQGNEQFF
-	TRBV5-4	TRBJ1-2	-	TGTGCCGGCAGCATGGACTTCTATGGCTACACCTTC	CAGSMDFYGYTF
-	TRBV11-2	TRBJ1-6	TRBD1	TGTGCCAGCAGCGGGGACAGGGTCGGATCACCCCTCCACTTT	CASSGDRVGSPLHF
-	TRBV7-3	TRBJ2-3	TRBD2	TGTGCCAGCAGCCTCAACGGGGGGGCCGTAGATACGCAGTATTTT	CASSLNGGAVDTQYF
-	TRBV5-1	TRBJ2-1	-	TGCGCCAGCAGCCGGCAGGGAAGGTTTGAGTACGATGAGCAGTTCTTC	CASSRQGRFEYDEQFF
-	TRBV24-1	TRBJ2-1	TRBD1	TGTGCCACCAGTGACCTGGACAGGGGATACAATGAGCAGTTCTTC	CATSDLDRGYNEQFF
once	TRBV18	TRBJ2-5	-	TGTGCCAGCTCACCAGGGGCCAGCCAAGAGACCCAGTACTTC	CASSPGASQETQYF
-	TRBV28	TRBJ1-6	-	TGTGCCAGCAGTTTAGGACAGAGAGCGAATTCACCCCTCCACTTT	CASSLGQRANSPLHF
once	TRBV19	TRBJ2-1	TRBD1	TGTGCCATCCCGGGACAGTTTCGTCCTCAGGAAGGCCACAATGAGCAGTTCTTC	CAIPGQFRPQEGHNEQFF
-	TRBV7-6	TRBJ2-1	-	TGTGCCAGCAGTTTCAATAGTGTACATGAGCAGTTCTTC	CASSFNSVHEQFF
-	TRBV6-5	TRBJ2-1	-	TGTGCCAGCGCACTCATCAGGGGTTCCTACAATGAGCAGTTCTTC	CASALIRGSYNEQFF
-	TRBV5-1	TRBJ2-5	-	TGCGCCAGCACCTTGGTCACAGCCGGCCAAGAGACCCAGTACTTC	CASTLVTAGQETQYF
-	TRBV13	TRBJ1-3	TRBD1	TGTGCCAGCAGCTTGACAGGGAGTCTCTCTGGAAACACCATATATTTT	CASSLTGSLSGNTIYF
-	TRBV10-3	TRBJ1-2	-	TGTGCCATCAGTGAGTCAACACGGACAGAATCTAACTATGGCTACACCTTC	CAISESTRTESNYGYTF
-	TRBV4-1	TRBJ2-7	-	TGCGCCAGCAGCCCGCCCAACGGGCAGGGCGAGCAGTACTTC	CASSPPNGQGEQYF
-	TRBV18	TRBJ2-3	TRBD2	TGTGCCAGCTCACCAGCACGGACAAGCGGGAGGAACACAGATACGCAGTATTTT	CASSPARTSGRNTDTQYF
-	TRBV30	TRBJ1-1	-	TGTGCCTGGAGTGTACAGGCAGGCACTGAAGCTTTCTTT	CAWSVQAGTEAFF
-	TRBV21-1	TRBJ1-4	-	TGTGCCAGCAGCACCGGGGGGATGACTAATGAAAAACTGTTTTTT	CASSTGGMTNEKLFF
once	TRBV9	TRBJ2-3	-	TGTGCCAGCAGCGAGGGGAGGGGGAGTCCGGTCGATACGCAGTATTTT	CASSEGRGSPVDTQYF
-	TRBV5-5	TRBJ1-1	-	TGTGCCAGCAGCTTGGGTCAGTGGACTGAAGCTTTCTTT	CASSLGQWTEAFF
-	TRBV7-3	TRBJ1-6	-	TGTGCCAGCAGCCCCGGACAGAGTAATTCACCCCTCCACTTT	CASSPGQSNSPLHF
once	TRBV27	TRBJ2-7	-	TGTGCCAGCAGTCCCAGGGGCAGCTCCTACGAGCAGTACTTC	CASSPRGSSYEQYF
-	TRBV6-1	TRBJ2-3	-	TGTGCCAGCAGTGAAGCGCCACTTCGCACAGATACGCAGTATTTT	CASSEAPLRTDTQYF
-	TRBV11-3	TRBJ2-2	-	TGTGCCAGCAGCTTAGCTGGGGAGCTGTTTTTT	CASSLAGELFF
-	TRBV5-5	TRBJ2-3	-	TGTGCCAGCAGCTTTTTCACCGGTTTCACAGATACGCAGTATTTT	CASSFFTGFTDTQYF